The present TCR beta chain was sequenced within a study of beta chain features in type 1 diabetes. Study-wide points: In comparison with healthy donors, patients had naive, central memory and Treg TCRB repertoires that appeared more similar.

Notes on this clone: No antigen is known for it.

The entirety of the isolated RNA underwent reverse transcription, so expressed TCRB transcripts were sequenced. Some clones are missing from TCRdb's copy, which holds only in-frame ones; the method was immunoSEQ multiplex PCR. This sample has about 320,000 clones, with 11% to 15% found just once. A single heparinised draw of about 120 mL on average was taken per donor. Central memory, naive, regulatory and stem cell-like memory CD4+ cells were sorted by CD45RO/CCR7/CD25/CD127/CD95/CD27. The source of this sequence is a man aged 25-45 years in good health. Material for sequencing was central memory CD4+ T cells from blood.

The DNA for the CDR3 is TGTGCCAGCAGCTTGGCCTCCGGGGGCGCTTCTCGGTATGGCTACACCTTC. Its protein is CASSLASGGASRYGYTF. The rearrangement joins TRBV5-4 to TRBJ1-2; tentative D call: TRBD1 (6 bases). The length of the CDR3 is 17 residues. The germline gives CDR1 SGHNT, CDR2 YYREEE (reference sequence). The V end lost 0 bases, the J end lost 5 bases, and 20 bases lay between the germline ends.